A selection of T cell receptor beta chains follows, all from one sample in a study of T cell responses to AZD1222 COVID-19 vaccine. The data were produced by immunoSEQ multiplex PCR, yet TCRdb's version contains in-frame clones alone and is incomplete. Of 140,000 to 150,000 clones in the sample, approximately 88% are singletons; the top ten hold about 15%. Here the sequenced sample was peripheral blood, taken on day 0 of AZD1222 vaccination. The receptors originated from an adult in good health. CDR3s include the opening cysteine and the closing phenylalanine or tryptophan. D genes are given only for firm matches. Some rows mark clone size as missing; the rest say once, few, many or name a class of expanded clone.

>-|TRBJ1-2|TRBV5-1|TRBD1
CASSLAQGDGYTF
TGCGCCAGCAGCTTGGCCCAGGGGGATGGCTACACCTTC
>few|TRBJ1-1|TRBV19|-
CASSMFRGRAFF
TGTGCCAGTAGTATGTTCAGGGGAAGAGCTTTCTTT
>few|TRBJ1-2|TRBV6-5|-
CASRTDRLANYGYTF
TGTGCCAGCAGGACGGACAGATTAGCTAACTATGGCTACACCTTC
>-|TRBJ1-2|TRBV9|-
CASSPSVGGLSYGYTF
TGTGCCAGCAGCCCGTCCGTGGGGGGCCTATCGTATGGCTACACCTTC
>-|TRBJ1-5|TRBV10-3|-
CAISAGVDQPQHF
TGTGCCATCAGTGCAGGAGTTGATCAGCCCCAGCATTTT
>-|TRBJ1-2|TRBV28|TRBD1
CASSSPGQGGGYTF
TGTGCCAGCAGTTCCCCGGGACAGGGTGGGGGCTACACCTTC
>-|TRBJ2-7|TRBV7-2|-
CASSLAGGRRDEQYF
TGTGCCAGCAGCTTAGCGGGGGGTAGGAGGGACGAGCAGTACTTC
>-|TRBJ1-2|TRBV5-5|-
CASSFQGPPYGYTF
TGTGCCAGCAGCTTCCAGGGACCCCCCTATGGCTACACCTTC
>once|TRBJ1-5|TRBV5-6|TRBD1
CASSLGADRAQHF
TGTGCCAGCAGCTTGGGGGCAGACAGGGCCCAGCATTTT
>-|TRBJ1-1|TRBV27|-
CASSDRPSTEAFF
TGTGCCAGCAGTGACAGGCCCAGCACTGAAGCTTTCTTT
>-|TRBJ1-1|TRBV6-5|TRBD1
CASRLAPGQATEAFF
TGTGCCAGCAGACTCGCCCCCGGACAGGCCACTGAAGCTTTCTTT
>-|TRBJ1-2|TRBV19|TRBD1
CASTAGQGNYGYTF
TGTGCCAGTACCGCCGGACAGGGGAACTATGGCTACACCTTC
>-|TRBJ1-4|TRBV4-3|-
CASSQAARGMGKLFF
TGCGCCAGCAGCCAAGCGGCCAGGGGCATGGGAAAACTGTTTTTT
>-|TRBJ2-3|TRBV19|TRBD2
CATSSPGGPGTDTQYF
TGTGCTACAAGTAGTCCGGGGGGGCCGGGCACAGATACGCAGTATTTT
>-|TRBJ2-3|TRBV7-2|-
CASSLMGGATDTQYF
TGTGCCAGCAGCTTAATGGGGGGGGCCACAGATACGCAGTATTTT
>-|TRBJ1-5|TRBV30|-
CAWTGKFDQPQHF
TGTGCCTGGACAGGGAAGTTCGATCAGCCCCAGCATTTT
>-|TRBJ1-1|TRBV6-5|TRBD1
CASSSGQASTEAFF
TGTGCCAGCAGTTCTGGACAGGCGAGCACTGAAGCTTTCTTT
>once|TRBJ1-2|TRBV11-2|TRBD1
CASSTRTGGGYGYTF
TGTGCCAGCAGCACTCGGACAGGGGGCGGCTATGGCTACACCTTC
>-|TRBJ1-3|TRBV29-1|TRBD1
CSVGPSGGSGNTIYF
TGCAGCGTTGGGCCTTCAGGGGGGAGCGGAAACACCATATATTTT
>-|TRBJ1-1|TRBV6-6|-
CASIDPRRGTDTEAFF
TGTGCCAGCATCGATCCGAGGAGAGGTACCGACACTGAAGCTTTCTTT
>-|TRBJ1-5|TRBV9|-
CASSTLGLLNQPQHF
TGTGCCAGCAGCACGCTGGGACTGCTCAATCAGCCCCAGCATTTT
>-|TRBJ1-1|TRBV6-2/TRBV6-3|TRBD1
CASSTPGGPKEAFF
TGTGCCAGCAGTACACCAGGGGGACCGAAGGAAGCTTTCTTT
>-|TRBJ1-5|TRBV28|-
CASSLRLQVYSNQPQHF
TGTGCCAGCAGTTTAAGGCTTCAGGTTTATAGCAATCAGCCCCAGCATTTT
>once|TRBJ1-2|TRBV30|-
CAAQGRALDGYTF
TGTGCCGCCCAAGGCAGGGCATTAGATGGCTACACCTTC
>-|TRBJ2-3|TRBV11-2|TRBD2
CASSLGRRGERTDTQYF
TGTGCCAGCAGCTTAGGCCGGCGGGGGGAACGGACAGATACGCAGTATTTT
>-|TRBJ2-3|TRBV9|TRBD2
CASSVGLAGAITDTQYF
TGTGCCAGCAGCGTAGGGCTAGCGGGGGCCATCACAGATACGCAGTATTTT
>-|TRBJ1-1|TRBV15|TRBD1
CATSRGDRGLNTEAFF
TGTGCCACCAGCAGAGGGGACAGGGGACTTAACACTGAAGCTTTCTTT
>once|TRBJ2-5|TRBV7-9|TRBD2
CASSFGRGYQETQYF
TGTGCCAGCAGCTTTGGGCGGGGGTACCAAGAGACCCAGTACTTC
>-|TRBJ1-4|TRBV29-1|-
CSALLSTNEKLFF
TGCAGCGCCCTACTTTCAACTAATGAAAAACTGTTTTTT
>-|TRBJ2-3|TRBV7-8|-
CASSLRVFVSGEPDTQYF
TGTGCCAGCAGCTTGCGGGTTTTCGTGAGTGGAGAGCCAGATACGCAGTATTTT
>-|TRBJ1-2|TRBV7-9|TRBD1
CASSFIGRQGSYGYTF
TGTGCCAGCAGCTTTATTGGCAGACAGGGTTCCTATGGCTACACCTTC
>few|TRBJ1-5|TRBV7-3|TRBD1
CASSTQGGNQPQHF
TGTGCCAGCAGTACACAGGGGGGCAATCAGCCCCAGCATTTT